What follows are 9 T cell receptor beta chains derived from one specimen sequenced in a study of shared clonotypes between healthy human individuals. Naive CD8 cells comprised CD45RO-negative, CCR7-positively selected cells, excluding terminally differentiated effector memory CD45RA+ cells. Sequenced by immunoSEQ multiplex PCR; TCRdb stores in-frame clones only, minus some. The repertoire holds over 2,000,000 clones, with 90% to 95% as singletons. The sample was naive CD8+ T cells from PBMCs. These receptors were taken from a man between 18 and 35 years old in good health. Some clones in this sample may be carry-over from other donors' samples.

This clone was counted once. V gene TRBV9 combines with J gene TRBJ1-2, with D unresolved. The germline gives CDR1 SGDLS, CDR2 YYNGEE. The CDR3 is 15 residues long. V was trimmed by 3 bases and J by 0 bases, leaving 12 bases between them. CDR3 DNA: TGTGCCAGCAGCGCCCAGCTAGCGGCTAACTATGGCTACACCTTC. As protein: CASSAQLAANYGYTF.

This chain joins TRBV4-3 and TRBJ2-1; D is perhaps TRBD2 (5 bases). The germline V gene encodes CDR1 LGHNA and CDR2 YSLEER. V lost 0 bases and J 7 bases, leaving 10 bases between the germline ends. There are 14 residues in the CDR3. DNA for the CDR3: TGCGCCAGCAGCCAAGATGGCCCGGGAAATGAGCAGTTCTTC. It translates to CASSQDGPGNEQFF.

CDR3 residues: CASSWGQGGNTIYF. DNA for the CDR3: TGTGCCAGCAGCTGGGGACAGGGGGGAAACACCATATATTTT. The chain carries TRBV5-4 and TRBJ1-3; TRBD1 matches at 10 bases. The germline V gene encodes CDR1 SGHNT and CDR2 YYREEE (reference sequence). This CDR3 is built from 14 residues. V was pared by 3 bases and J by 4 bases, with 1 base of the junction left unmatched.

The J gene is TRBJ2-7, the V gene TRBV7-9; TRBD1 matches 9 bases. The CDR3 contains 16 residues. The J segment lost 0 bases and the V segment lost 5 bases, leaving 8 bases of the junction unmatched. CDR1 and CDR2 (germline): SEHNR, FQNEAQ (reference sequence). This chain's CDR3 is CASSEIGGQGSYEQYF. CDR3 DNA sequence: TGTGCCAGCAGCGAAATTGGGGGACAGGGCTCCTACGAGCAGTACTTC.

The genes are TRBV6-4 and TRBJ1-2; D uncertain. Germline assignment: CDR1 MRHNA and CDR2 SNTAGT. The CDR3 is made up of 11 amino acids. Trimming removed 0 bases from V and 9 bases from J, with 5 bases in between. CDR3 sequence: CASSDSTSYTF. The CDR3 DNA reads TGTGCCAGCAGTGACTCGACAAGCTACACCTTC.

In this sample, this clone turned up once. The genes are TRBV19 and TRBJ1-1; no clear D gene. CDR3 size: 14 residues. The germline CDR1 and CDR2 sequences are LNHDA and SQIVND (reference sequence). V gave up 3 bases and J gave up 4 bases, with 12 bases separating them. DNA of the CDR3: TGTGCCAGTAGTATCGGTCGTTCGGGCACTGAAGCTTTCTTT. Translating gives CASSIGRSGTEAFF.

This CDR3 is CASSLFGTGGSGELFF. DNA of the CDR3: TGTGCCAGCAGTTTATTCGGGACAGGGGGCTCCGGGGAGCTGTTTTTT. The chain is built from TRBV27 and TRBJ2-2; TRBD1 matches 12 bases. Per germline, CDR1 MNHEY and CDR2 SMNVEV (reference sequence). This CDR3 has 16 residues. After removal of 1 base from V and 6 bases from J, the junction contained 3 bases not matched to a gene.

The V and J genes are TRBV6-5 and TRBJ2-1; 9 nucleotides line up with TRBD1. The germline V gene has CDR1 MNHEY and CDR2 SVGAGI. V lost 4 bases, J lost 5 bases, and 6 bases stayed unmatched. The CDR3 covers 15 residues. The DNA of the CDR3 is TGTGCCAGCAGTTTCCTCGGGACAGGGCACAATGAGCAGTTCTTC. Translated: CASSFLGTGHNEQFF.

The V and J genes are TRBV7-9 and TRBJ2-4; D is perhaps TRBD1 (6 bases). CDR1 and CDR2 from the germline V gene are SEHNR and FQNEAQ (reference sequence). V was shortened by 4 bases and J by 12 bases, with 10 bases between the two germline ends. CDR3 length: 11 residues. This CDR3 is CASSSTGYQYF. In DNA form, the CDR3 reads TGTGCCAGCAGCTCAACAGGGTATCAGTACTTC.